Below, 6 T cell receptor beta chains from the same sample are listed, as sequenced in a study of blood T cell repertoires in COVID-19. Method: immunoSEQ multiplex PCR; TCRdb's copy keeps in-frame clones and lacks some. Among under 150,000 clones, approximately 86% were seen once, and the ten largest hold about 2.5%. The material sequenced was PBMCs or T cells enriched from blood (not recorded which). The receptors come from a woman aged 45-59 years who had recovered from COVID-19.

With respect to this clone: Other DNA variants within this sample encode the same CDR3. The genes are TRBV5-1 and TRBJ1-4; D not certain. Germline values: CDR1 SGHRS, CDR2 YFSETQ. The V end was cut by 0 bases, the J end by 0 bases, with 6 bases between. CDR3 length: 15 amino acids. As DNA, the CDR3 is TGCGCCAGCAGCTTGGGCGGAGCAACTAATGAAAAACTGTTTTTT. Its translation: CASSLGGATNEKLFF.

This clone showed up just once. V is TRBV27 and J is TRBJ2-7, with TRBD2 matching over 8 bases. Germline V CDR1 and CDR2: MNHEY, SMNVEV (reference sequence). J was trimmed by 4 bases and V by 2 bases; bases with no gene match: 7. The CDR3 extends over 15 amino acids. The CDR3 loop reads CASSLTGGGLYEQYF. CDR3 sequence (DNA): TGTGCCAGCAGTTTAACCGGGGGGGGGCTGTACGAGCAGTACTTC.

The rearrangement links TRBV4-3 to TRBJ1-2; the D gene is possibly TRBD1 (5 bases). The CDR3 consists of 14 residues. CDR1 and CDR2 (germline): LGHNA, YSLEER. Trimming cost V 1 base and J 7 bases, with 13 bases left between them. The CDR3 bases are TGCGCCAGCAGCCAAGTAACGGGGGAAGGTGGCTACACCTTC. Amino acids: CASSQVTGEGGYTF.

The V call is TRBV6-1, the J call TRBJ2-2, with 7 bases fitting TRBD2. The CDR3 is made up of 19 amino acids. V gave up 0 bases and J gave up 2 bases; unmatched junction bases: 12. Germline CDR1 is MNHNS and CDR2 is SASEGT. The CDR3 loop is CASSEALYASGANTGELFF. As DNA, the CDR3 is TGTGCCAGCAGTGAAGCTTTGTACGCTAGCGGTGCTAACACCGGGGAGCTGTTTTTT.

The chain uses TRBV12-5 and TRBJ1-4; 7 bases map to TRBD1. The CDR3 loop spans 14 amino acids. The trim removed 6 bases at V and 5 bases at J, leaving 6 bases unmatched. From germline, CDR1 is LGHNT and CDR2 FRNRAP. The CDR3 bases are TGTGCTAGTGGAACCGGGACAGACAATGAAAAACTGTTTTTT. Amino acid sequence: CASGTGTDNEKLFF.

This clone was observed a single time. The chain has TRBV11-3 and TRBJ2-2; 9 positions agree with TRBD1. In germline, CDR1 is SGHNT, CDR2 YENEEA. V shed 8 bases and J 3 bases; nucleotides not matched to a gene: 10. This CDR3 comprises 16 residues. DNA of the CDR3: TGTGCCAGCCAAAGCAGGGGGACAGGGTACACCGGGGAGCTGTTTTTT. It specifies CASQSRGTGYTGELFF.